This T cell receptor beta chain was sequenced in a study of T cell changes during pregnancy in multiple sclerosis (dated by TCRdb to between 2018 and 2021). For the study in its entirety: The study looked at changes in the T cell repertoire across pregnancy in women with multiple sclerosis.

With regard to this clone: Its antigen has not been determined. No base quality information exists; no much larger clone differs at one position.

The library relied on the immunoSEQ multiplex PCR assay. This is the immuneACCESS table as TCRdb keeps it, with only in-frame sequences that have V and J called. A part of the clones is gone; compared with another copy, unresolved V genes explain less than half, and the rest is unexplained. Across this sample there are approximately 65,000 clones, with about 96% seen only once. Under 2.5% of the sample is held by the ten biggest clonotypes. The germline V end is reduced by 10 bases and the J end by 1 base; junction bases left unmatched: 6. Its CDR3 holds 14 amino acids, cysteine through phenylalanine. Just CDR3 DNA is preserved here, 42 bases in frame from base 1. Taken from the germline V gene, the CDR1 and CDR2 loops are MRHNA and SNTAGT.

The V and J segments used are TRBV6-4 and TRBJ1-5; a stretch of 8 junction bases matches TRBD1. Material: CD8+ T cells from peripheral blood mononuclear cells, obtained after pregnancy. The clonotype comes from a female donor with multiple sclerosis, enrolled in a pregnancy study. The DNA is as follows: TGTGCCATCCGGGACAGGTACAGCAATCAGCCCCAGCATTTT. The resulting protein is CAIRDRYSNQPQHF.